These 26 T cell receptor beta chains were all obtained from the same sample, sequenced in a study of T cell responses to AZD1222 COVID-19 vaccine. Libraries were prepared by immunoSEQ multiplex PCR; TCRdb keeps only in-frame clonotypes and omits some of them. Of over 130,000 clones in the sample, over 85% are singletons; the top ten hold approximately 4.7%. This specimen consisted of peripheral blood, obtained on day 0 of AZD1222 vaccination. Receptors originate from an adult in good health.

The CDR3 nucleotides read TGCGCCAGCAGCCAAGGGGGGACAGATAATGAAAAACTGTTTTTT. The encoded protein is CASSQGGTDNEKLFF. The chain combines TRBV4-1 with TRBJ1-4, with 7 bases identical to TRBD1. The CDR3 totals 15 residues. The germline gives CDR1 MGHRA, CDR2 YSYEKL. Germline trimming cut 1 base from V and 4 bases from J; bases unmatched to any gene: 3.

Only one count was recorded for this clone. The V and J genes are TRBV10-3 and TRBJ2-7, with 10 bases lining up with TRBD2. V lost 2 bases to trimming and J lost 7 bases; unmatched junction nucleotides: 8. The CDR3 covers 15 residues. Per the germline V gene, CDR1 is ENHRY and CDR2 is SYGVKD. CDR3 protein: CAISEELAGVGEQYF. The CDR3 DNA sequence: TGTGCCATCAGTGAGGAGCTAGCGGGAGTGGGAGAGCAGTACTTC.

The CDR3 nucleotides are TGTGCCAGCAGCCAAGGGGCCTTGGGGGCGGGGGGAGATGGCTACACCTTC. Protein sequence: CASSQGALGAGGDGYTF. The chain links TRBV3-1 (or the pseudogene TRBV3-2) to TRBJ1-2; the D gene is possibly TRBD1 (6 bases). Germline-derived CDR1 and CDR2 are LGHDT and YNNKEL (reference sequence). CDR3 length: 17 residues. V gave up 1 base and J gave up 6 bases, with 21 bases separating them.

The chain employs TRBV27 and TRBJ1-2; the D is unclear. The V gene's germline CDR1 is MNHEY and CDR2 SMNVEV (reference sequence). This CDR3 spans 12 amino acids. Trimming removed 1 base from V and 4 bases from J, with 4 bases in between. The CDR3: CASSLYGYGYTF. Here the CDR3 DNA reads TGTGCCAGCAGTTTATACGGCTATGGCTACACCTTC.

The rearrangement links TRBV7-9 to TRBJ1-1, with a weak D call TRBD1 (5 bases). Deletions cut 0 bases from V and 0 bases from J, with 11 bases between. The germline V gene encodes CDR1 SEHNR and CDR2 FQNEAQ (reference sequence). The CDR3 contains 16 residues. The CDR3 DNA reads TGTGCCAGCAGCTTAGCCCCGGCGGGGGTGAACACTGAAGCTTTCTTT. Translation: CASSLAPAGVNTEAFF.

This chain links TRBV24-1 with TRBJ2-2; perhaps TRBD2 as D (7 bases). V shed 1 base and J shed 5 bases, with 16 bases lying between them. The CDR3 is 17 residues long. Germline CDR1 and CDR2: KGHDR and SFDVKD. The CDR3 region is CATSDLSGGLWTGELFF. The DNA for the CDR3 is TGTGCCACCAGTGATTTATCGGGGGGCTTGTGGACCGGGGAGCTGTTTTTT.

The V and J genes are TRBV6-4 and TRBJ2-3, with D uncertain. The CDR3 totals 18 residues. CDR1 is MRHNA and CDR2 is SNTAGT in the germline V gene. V shed 5 bases and J shed 2 bases, with 23 bases lying between them. The CDR3 loop is CASSPHGGQTALTDTQYF. The CDR3 coding sequence is TGTGCCAGCAGTCCCCATGGTGGGCAGACCGCACTCACAGATACGCAGTATTTT.

The V call is TRBV15, the J call TRBJ2-2; 12 bases line up with TRBD1. Germline V lookup: CDR1 LNHNV, CDR2 YYDKDF (reference sequence). V was clipped by 1 base and J by 7 bases; unmatched bases: 10. The CDR3 has 18 residues. The CDR3 bases are TGTGCCACCAGCAGAGTCCCGGGACAGGGGGCGCGAGTCGGGGAGCTGTTTTTT. This codes for CATSRVPGQGARVGELFF.

The table lists this clone with a count of one. The V gene is TRBV5-1, the J gene TRBJ1-4; 7 bases fit TRBD1. The CDR3 covers 16 residues. Trimming at V came to 0 bases and at J to 0 bases, leaving 2 bases not matched to a gene. Germline V gene sequence: CDR1 SGHRS, CDR2 YFSETQ. DNA for the CDR3: TGCGCCAGCAGCTTGGGGGGACAGTCAACTAATGAAAAACTGTTTTTT. It translates to CASSLGGQSTNEKLFF.

The chain carries TRBV6-5 and TRBJ2-7, with 12 nucleotides matching TRBD2. This CDR3 is built from 14 residues. CDR1 MNHEY and CDR2 SVGAGI come from the germline V gene. V was clipped by 7 bases and J by 6 bases; unmatched bases: 7. The CDR3 DNA reads as TGTGCCAGCACTCTAGCGGGGGGGCAGGGCGAGCAGTACTTC. Residues: CASTLAGGQGEQYF.

The chain combines TRBV10-3 with TRBJ2-2; maybe TRBD1 (5 bases). The CDR3 is 14 residues long. The germline V gene encodes CDR1 ENHRY and CDR2 SYGVKD. The germline V and J ends were trimmed by 3 bases and 6 bases, with 11 bases remaining between them. The CDR3 region is CAISEGEVAGELFF. CDR3 coding DNA: TGTGCCATCAGTGAAGGGGAAGTTGCCGGGGAGCTGTTTTTT.

The rearrangement uses TRBV19 and TRBJ1-2, with no clear D. The CDR3 is 13 amino acids. V shed 7 bases and J shed 3 bases, with 12 bases lying between them. Looked up from germline, CDR1 is LNHDA and CDR2 is SQIVND (reference sequence). CDR3 sequence reads: CASTGQEDYGYTF. The CDR3 region has the DNA TGTGCCAGTACCGGTCAAGAAGACTATGGCTACACCTTC.

This clone is a singleton in its sample. The chain combines TRBV6-2 or TRBV6-3 with TRBJ2-1; 11 nucleotides align to TRBD2. The CDR3 sequence is 18 residues long. With V trimmed by 0 bases and J by 3 bases, 7 bases remained unmatched. Germline V gene sequence: CDR1 MNHEY, CDR2 SVGEGT. The CDR3 reads CASSYSIFLAGGYNEQFF. CDR3 coding DNA: TGTGCCAGCAGTTACTCGATCTTTCTAGCGGGAGGCTACAATGAGCAGTTCTTC.

This clone was seen once. This chain links TRBV11-2 with TRBJ2-2; D possibly corresponds to TRBD1 (5 bases). Germline values: CDR1 SGHAT, CDR2 FQNNGV. This CDR3 has 14 residues. V dropped 2 bases and J dropped 4 bases, with 8 bases sitting between them. CDR3 sequence: CASSLSQATGELFF. The CDR3 bases are TGTGCCAGCAGCTTATCACAGGCCACCGGGGAGCTGTTTTTT.

The J gene is TRBJ2-3, the V gene TRBV24-1, with D tentatively TRBD2 (6 bases). The CDR3 totals 15 residues. Trimming cost V 4 bases and J 0 bases, with 10 bases left between them. Germline CDR1 KGHDR, CDR2 SFDVKD. CDR3 amino acids: CATSDAGTSTDTQYF. The CDR3 nucleotides read TGTGCCACCAGTGACGCGGGGACTAGCACAGATACGCAGTATTTT.

The rearrangement joins TRBV24-1 to TRBJ2-7; 9 bases fit TRBD2. CDR1 KGHDR and CDR2 SFDVKD come from the germline V gene. The CDR3 extends over 15 amino acids. The ends lost 3 bases at V and 5 bases at J; junction bases unmatched: 7. The chain's CDR3 is CATSDKGLALDEQYF. CDR3 sequence (DNA): TGTGCCACCAGTGATAAGGGACTAGCTCTCGACGAGCAGTACTTC.

The chain is built from TRBV4-1 and TRBJ2-1; D gene ambiguous. The germline CDR1 and CDR2 sequences are MGHRA and YSYEKL. Trimming removed 0 bases from V and 0 bases from J, with 12 bases in between. This CDR3 has 17 residues. CDR3 amino acids: CASSQEMGLSSYNEQFF. The CDR3 DNA reads as TGCGCCAGCAGCCAAGAAATGGGTCTAAGCTCCTACAATGAGCAGTTCTTC.

The V call is TRBV15, the J call TRBJ1-4, with no clear D. Per germline, CDR1 LNHNV and CDR2 YYDKDF (reference sequence). V lost 1 base, J lost 0 bases, and 6 bases lay in between. The CDR3 loop spans 15 amino acids. The CDR3 bases are TGTGCCACCAGCAGAGGCGACGCAACTAATGAAAAACTGTTTTTT. It translates to CATSRGDATNEKLFF.

The chain links TRBV6-1 to TRBJ1-3; D may be TRBD1 (6 bases). Germline assignment: CDR1 MNHNS and CDR2 SASEGT. Trimming pared 3 bases from V and 1 base from J, leaving 13 bases between. This CDR3 has 16 residues. CDR3 region: CASSDQGMLSGNTIYF. The CDR3 region has the DNA TGTGCCAGCAGTGACCAGGGGATGTTATCTGGAAACACCATATATTTT.

V gene TRBV18 combines with J gene TRBJ2-7; D perhaps matches TRBD2 (6 bases). There are 16 residues in the CDR3. In germline, CDR1 is KGHSH, CDR2 LQKENI. Trimming took off 2 bases at V and 4 bases at J, with 18 bases between the two ends. CDR3 nucleotides: TGTGCCAGCTCACCAGCCTCAACGGGAGCATCGTACGAGCAGTACTTC. This gives the protein CASSPASTGASYEQYF.

This CDR3 is CASRQGIYQPQHF. Here the CDR3 DNA reads TGTGCCAGCAGACAGGGGATCTATCAGCCCCAGCATTTT. This chain uses TRBV2 with TRBJ1-5; 7 bases are a match to TRBD1. Germline trimming cut 6 bases from V and 5 bases from J; bases unmatched to any gene: 4. Per the germline V gene, CDR1 is SNHLY and CDR2 is FYNNEI. The CDR3 runs 13 residues.

This clone showed up just once. The CDR3 loop reads CASSLWTSEWQFF. In DNA form, the CDR3 reads TGCGCCAGCAGCTTGTGGACTAGCGAATGGCAGTTCTTC. The chain carries TRBV5-1 and TRBJ2-1; 9 nucleotides match TRBD2. CDR3 length: 13 amino acids. The V gene's germline CDR1 is SGHRS and CDR2 YFSETQ. The V segment lost 1 base and the J segment 12 bases; nucleotides outside the gene matches: 5.

V usage is TRBV3-1 (or the pseudogene TRBV3-2) and J usage is TRBJ2-7; D may be TRBD1 (6 bases). This CDR3 contains 13 residues. Germline V gene data show CDR1 as LGHDT and CDR2 as YNNKEL (reference sequence). V was pared by 5 bases and J by 2 bases, with 10 bases between. The CDR3 here is CASSWDKTYEQYF. The CDR3 nucleotides read TGTGCCAGCAGCTGGGACAAGACCTACGAGCAGTACTTC.

V is TRBV28 and J is TRBJ1-1; TRBD1 is a possible D gene (5 bases). The CDR3 totals 15 residues. Trimming stripped 4 bases from V and 4 bases from J, with 16 bases between. Germline loops: CDR1 MDHEN, CDR2 SYDVKM. CDR3 residues: CASSSDSRGGTEAFF. Here the CDR3 DNA reads TGTGCCAGCAGTTCCGACTCCCGGGGGGGCACTGAAGCTTTCTTT.

The chain is built from TRBV5-1 and TRBJ2-3; D is unclear. There are 15 residues in the CDR3. Trimming removed 0 bases at V and 4 bases at J, with 12 bases between. Germline CDR1 reads SGHRS; CDR2 reads YFSETQ. The CDR3 DNA reads TGCGCCAGCAGCTTGGCCTCAAGGAAGGCAGATACGCAGTATTTT. It codes for CASSLASRKADTQYF.

The J gene is TRBJ2-1, the V gene TRBV24-1; 11 positions match TRBD2. Unmatched junction bases numbered 7, after V lost 5 bases and J lost 5 bases. CDR1 and CDR2 (germline): KGHDR, SFDVKD. The CDR3 is 16 amino acids. This chain's CDR3 is CATSGTSGSDNNEQFF. In DNA, the CDR3 is TGTGCCACCAGTGGCACTAGCGGGAGCGACAACAATGAGCAGTTCTTC.